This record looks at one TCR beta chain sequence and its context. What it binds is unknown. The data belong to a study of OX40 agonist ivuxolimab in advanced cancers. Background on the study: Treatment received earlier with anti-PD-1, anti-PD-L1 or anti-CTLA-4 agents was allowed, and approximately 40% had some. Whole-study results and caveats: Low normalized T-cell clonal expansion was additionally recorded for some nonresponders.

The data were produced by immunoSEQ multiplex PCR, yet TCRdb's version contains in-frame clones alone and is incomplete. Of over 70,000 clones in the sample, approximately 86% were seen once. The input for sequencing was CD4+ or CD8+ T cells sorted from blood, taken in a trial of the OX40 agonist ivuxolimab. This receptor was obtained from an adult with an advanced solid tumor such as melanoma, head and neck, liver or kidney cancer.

DNA for the CDR3: TGTGCCACCAGCAGTTTCGGATACAATCAGCCCCAGCATTTT. Translating gives CATSSFGYNQPQHF. The V and J genes are TRBV15 and TRBJ1-5; D unresolved. CDR3 length: 14 residues. The V and J ends lost 3 bases and 3 bases respectively, with 9 bases between them. Germline V CDR1 and CDR2: LNHNV, YYDKDF (reference sequence).